The 18 T cell receptor beta chains below were found in one sample sequenced in a study of tumor-infiltrating lymphocytes in oesophageal squamous cell carcinoma. TCRdb reprocessed the PCR reads via MiXCR and lists one record per CDR3 protein. Of under 15,000 distinct CDR3 sequences detected, 45% to 65% appear once; the ten largest clones hold 36%. The sequenced sample was esophageal tumor tissue. All receptors derive from a male donor with esophageal squamous cell carcinoma.

This clonotype was detected ten times or more. The chain carries TRBV5-6 and TRBJ2-7; 10 bases match TRBD2. After removal of 2 bases from V and 5 bases from J, the junction contained 13 bases not matched to a gene. The CDR3 contains 17 residues. In germline, CDR1 is SGHDT, CDR2 YYEEEE. This CDR3 reads CASSFSRLLAGEDEQYF. In DNA form, the CDR3 reads TGTGCCAGCAGCTTTAGTCGCCTGCTAGCGGGAGAAGACGAGCAGTACTTC.

The DNA for the CDR3 is TGTGCCAGCAGGTCCACCGGGACCGCGATTAACTATGGCTACACCTTC. Translated, it gives CASRSTGTAINYGYTF. This rearrangement joins TRBV27 to TRBJ2-4; tentatively, D is TRBD1 (5 bases). Gene TRBJ1-2 matches the end of the DNA better, so the J call may be wrong. Germline loops: CDR1 MNHEY, CDR2 SMNVEV (reference sequence). The CDR3 is 16 residues long.

The rearrangement uses TRBV19 and TRBJ2-5; 11 positions match TRBD2. The J call may not be correct, given that the DNA end is closer to TRBJ2-7. CDR3 length: 14 residues. Germline V CDR1 and CDR2: LNHDA, SQIVND (reference sequence). The CDR3 DNA follows: TGTGCCAGTAGTACCATAGCGGGAGGGAGCGAGCAGTACTTC. Encoded protein: CASSTIAGGSEQYF.

This clonotype was observed a handful of times. V gene TRBV7-2 combines with J gene TRBJ2-5; perhaps D is TRBD1 or TRBD2 (5 bases each). The DNA end is more similar to TRBJ2-1, so the J call may be wrong. There are 13 residues in the CDR3. Germline CDR1 is SGHTA and CDR2 is FQGNSA. The CDR3 loop is CASSIGMAGSQFF. CDR3 coding DNA: TGTGCCAGCAGCATAGGGATGGCAGGGAGCCAGTTCTTC.

This CDR3 reads CASSLYAQGNYEQYF. CDR3 in DNA: TGTGCCAGCAGCTTGTATGCCCAGGGTAACTACGAGCAGTACTTC. The rearrangement links TRBV7-8 to TRBJ2-4; weak D call: TRBD1 (5 bases). The assigned J gene may be wrong: the sequence end matches TRBJ2-7 better. Germline V gene sequence: CDR1 SGHVS, CDR2 FQNEAQ. The CDR3 sequence is 15 residues long.

As to this clonotype: One end of the junction is discordant with germline, which a read error may explain. The chain has TRBV7-6 and TRBJ2-1, with D possibly being TRBD1 or TRBD2 (5 bases each). The CDR3 sequence is 15 residues long. In germline, CDR1 is SGHVS, CDR2 FNYEAQ. CDR3 protein: CASSHGTGAIPPLHF. CDR3 nucleotides: TGTGCCAGCAGCCACGGGACGGGCGCTATTCCACCCCTCCACTTC.

Of note for this clonotype: Mismatch with germline at one junction end may stem from a read error. The V gene is TRBV5-3, the J gene TRBJ2-1; 8 bases are shared with TRBD2. TRBV5-3 falls under the ORF class, with uncertain function. The CDR3 length is 17 residues. This CDR3 is CASSLATSGYSGNEQFF. In DNA, the CDR3 is TGTGCCAGCAGCTTGGCTACTAGCGGATATTCTGGCAATGAGCAGTTCTTC.

The J gene is TRBJ2-5, the V gene TRBV7-4; D possibly uses TRBD1 or TRBD2 (6 bases each). With the DNA end fitting TRBJ2-1 better, the J assignment may be wrong. Germline values: CDR1 SGHVT, CDR2 SQSDAQ. This CDR3 spans 16 amino acids. CDR3 sequence (DNA): TGTGCCAGCAGCTTATGGGGCGGAAGGGGGGACAATGAGCAGTTCTTC. Its protein is CASSLWGGRGDNEQFF.

The chain recombines TRBV7-2 with TRBJ2-1, with D tentatively TRBD2 (5 bases). This CDR3 region has 16 residues. V was trimmed by 7 bases and J by 3 bases, leaving 19 bases between them. Germline CDR1 SGHTA, CDR2 FQGNSA. The CDR3 region has the DNA TGTGCCAGCACCCAAAAGGTGGGAGTCGGCTACAATGAGCAGTTCTTC. Translated: CASTQKVGVGYNEQFF.

The chain joins TRBV11-2 to TRBJ1-1; TRBD1 is a possible D gene (5 bases). There are 15 residues in the CDR3. The V and J ends lost 2 bases and 1 base respectively, with 11 bases between them. The germline gives CDR1 SGHAT, CDR2 FQNNGV. CDR3 protein: CASSLRGGTNTEAFF. The CDR3 DNA is TGTGCCAGCAGCTTAAGGGGAGGTACGAACACTGAAGCTTTCTTT.

V usage is TRBV7-3 and J usage is TRBJ2-5, with 9 bases lining up with TRBD2. With 4 bases clipped from V and 4 bases from J, the junction kept 16 bases outside the gene matches. The germline V gene encodes CDR1 SGHTA and CDR2 FQGTGA. The CDR3 is 18 residues long. The CDR3 DNA reads TGTGCCAGCAGCTCCAGGCGGTCCATAGCGGGAGAGGGAGAGACCCAGTACTTC. Protein: CASSSRRSIAGEGETQYF. Drawing the rest from reference TRBV7-3 and TRBJ2-5, the complete variable domain is GAGVSQTPSNKVTEKGKYVELRCDPISGHTALYWYRQSLGQGPEFLIYFQGTGAADDSGLPNDRFFAVRPEGSVSTLKIQRTERGDSAVYLCASSSRRSIAGEGETQYFGPGTRLLVL.

This clonotype was seen a handful of times. The rearrangement links TRBV28 to TRBJ2-3, with a weak D call TRBD1 (5 bases). V was trimmed by 3 bases and J by 2 bases, leaving 15 bases between them. The CDR3 totals 16 residues. From germline, CDR1 is MDHEN and CDR2 SYDVKM. The CDR3: CASSFDRGSITDTQYF. CDR3 DNA: TGTGCCAGCAGTTTTGATAGGGGTTCCATCACAGATACGCAGTATTTT.

The table lists this clonotype with a few counts. The rearrangement joins TRBV7-6 to TRBJ2-3, with TRBD2 matching 15 bases. Germline-derived CDR1 and CDR2 are SGHVS and FNYEAQ. The CDR3 sequence is 16 residues long. V lost 5 bases, J lost 5 bases, and 5 bases stayed unmatched. The CDR3 nucleotides read TGTGCCAGCAGCGATGGACTAGCGGGAGGGCAAGATACGCAGTATTTT. Its translation is CASSDGLAGGQDTQYF.

This clonotype was seen many times. The rearrangement joins TRBV5-1 to TRBJ2-7, with 15 bases aligning to TRBD2. With the DNA end fitting TRBJ2-5 better, the J assignment may be wrong. CDR1 is SGHRS and CDR2 is YFSETQ in the germline V gene. CDR3 size: 16 residues. CDR3 sequence: CASSPGTSGGHETQYF. As DNA, the CDR3 is TGCGCCAGCAGCCCCGGGACTAGCGGGGGGCACGAGACCCAGTACTTC.

This clonotype was seen only a few times. A much larger clone differs by one base, so this may be a read error. V gene TRBV28 combines with J gene TRBJ2-7; TRBD2 agrees at 13 bases. This CDR3 region has 17 residues. Germline V lookup: CDR1 MDHEN, CDR2 SYDVKM. V trimming: 5 bases; J trimming: 7 bases; junction bases outside the gene matches: 14. CDR3 DNA: TGTGCCAGCAGTCCGGCGGGACTAGCGGGATTCTACAATGAGCAGTACTTC. Translation: CASSPAGLAGFYNEQYF.

The chain has TRBV7-9 and TRBJ2-7, with no clear D. Trimming removed 5 bases from V and 4 bases from J, with 12 bases in between. The CDR3 length is 13 residues. In germline, CDR1 is SEHNR, CDR2 FQNEAQ (reference sequence). The DNA for the CDR3 is TGTGCCAGCAGCCCCATGGGTAATTACGAGCAGTACTTC. It encodes CASSPMGNYEQYF.

Concerning this clonotype itself: At one boundary the junction diverges from the germline segment, which might be a read error. This chain links TRBV6-2 or TRBV6-3 with TRBJ2-6; D gene ambiguous. This CDR3 is built from 8 residues. Germline assignment: CDR1 MNHEY and CDR2 SVGEGT. CDR3 in amino acids: CASSYLRF. CDR3 nucleotide sequence: TGTGCCAGCAGTTACCTTCGGTTC.

The chain recombines TRBV7-3 with TRBJ2-1, with TRBD2 matching 8 bases. Germline V gene lookup returns CDR1 SGHTA and CDR2 FQGTGA. J lost 8 bases, V lost 5 bases, and 5 bases had no gene match. There are 13 residues in the CDR3. Here the CDR3 reads CASSTQAGDEQFF. In DNA form, the CDR3 reads TGTGCCAGCAGCACCCAAGCGGGAGATGAGCAGTTCTTC.